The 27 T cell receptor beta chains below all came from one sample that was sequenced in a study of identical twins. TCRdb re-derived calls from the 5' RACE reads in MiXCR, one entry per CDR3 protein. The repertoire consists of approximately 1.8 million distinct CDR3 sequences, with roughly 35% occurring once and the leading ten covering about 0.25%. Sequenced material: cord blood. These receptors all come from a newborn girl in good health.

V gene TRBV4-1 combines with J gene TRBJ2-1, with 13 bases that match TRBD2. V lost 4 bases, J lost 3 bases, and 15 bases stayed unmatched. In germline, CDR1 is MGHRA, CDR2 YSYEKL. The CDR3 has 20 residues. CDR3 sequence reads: CASSLHRALAGGPDYNEQFF. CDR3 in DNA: TGCGCCAGCAGCCTACACAGGGCACTAGCGGGGGGGCCCGACTACAATGAGCAGTTCTTC.

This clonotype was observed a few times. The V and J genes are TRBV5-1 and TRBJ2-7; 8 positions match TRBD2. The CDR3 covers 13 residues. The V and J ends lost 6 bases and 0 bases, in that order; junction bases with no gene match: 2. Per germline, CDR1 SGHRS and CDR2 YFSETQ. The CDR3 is CASTGRVSYEQYF. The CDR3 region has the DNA TGCGCCAGCACCGGGAGGGTCTCCTACGAGCAGTACTTC.

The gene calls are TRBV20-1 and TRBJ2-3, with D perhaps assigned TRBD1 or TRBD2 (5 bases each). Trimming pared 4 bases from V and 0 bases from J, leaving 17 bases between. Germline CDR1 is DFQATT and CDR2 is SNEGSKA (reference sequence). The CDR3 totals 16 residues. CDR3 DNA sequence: TGCAGTGCTAAAAGGGGAGCGCGTACTAGCACAGATACGCAGTATTTT. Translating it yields CSAKRGARTSTDTQYF.

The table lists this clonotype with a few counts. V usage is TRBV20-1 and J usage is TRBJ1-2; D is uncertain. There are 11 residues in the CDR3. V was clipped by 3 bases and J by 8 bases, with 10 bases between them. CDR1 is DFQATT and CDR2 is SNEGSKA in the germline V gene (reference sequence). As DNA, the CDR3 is TGCAGTGCTAGGTGTCCACAAGGCTACACCTTC. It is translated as CSARCPQGYTF.

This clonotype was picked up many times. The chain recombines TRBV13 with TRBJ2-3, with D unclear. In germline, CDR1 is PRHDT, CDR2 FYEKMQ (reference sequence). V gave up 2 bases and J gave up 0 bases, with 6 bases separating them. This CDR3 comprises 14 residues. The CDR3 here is CASSLYPSTDTQYF. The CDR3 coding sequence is TGTGCCAGCAGCTTATACCCTAGCACAGATACGCAGTATTTT.

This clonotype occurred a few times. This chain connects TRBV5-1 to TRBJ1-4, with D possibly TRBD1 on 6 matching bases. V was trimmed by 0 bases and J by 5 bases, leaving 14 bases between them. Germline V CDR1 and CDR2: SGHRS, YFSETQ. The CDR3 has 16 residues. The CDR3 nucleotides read TGCGCCAGCAGCTTGGAGGGAGGGACACCGAATGAAAAACTGTTTTTT. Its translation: CASSLEGGTPNEKLFF.

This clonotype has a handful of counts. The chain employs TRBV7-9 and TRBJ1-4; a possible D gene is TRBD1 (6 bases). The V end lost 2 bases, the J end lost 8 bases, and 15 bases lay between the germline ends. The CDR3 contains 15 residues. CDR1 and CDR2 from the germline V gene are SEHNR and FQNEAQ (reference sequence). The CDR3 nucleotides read TGTGCCAGCAGCTTAACGGGGCGAGGGGGAGAAAAACTGTTTTTT. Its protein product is CASSLTGRGGEKLFF.

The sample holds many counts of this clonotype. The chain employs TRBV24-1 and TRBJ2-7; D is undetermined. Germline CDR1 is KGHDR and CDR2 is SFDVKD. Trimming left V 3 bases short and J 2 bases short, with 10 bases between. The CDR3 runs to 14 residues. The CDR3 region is CATSDESPPYEQYF. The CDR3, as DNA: TGTGCCACCAGTGATGAGTCTCCCCCCTACGAGCAGTACTTC.

CDR3 residues: CSARVRGEVTGKLFF. CDR3 DNA: TGCAGTGCTAGAGTCAGAGGGGAAGTCACGGGAAAACTGTTTTTT. The chain couples TRBV20-1 to TRBJ1-4, with D maybe TRBD1 (5 bases). Trimming shortened V by 1 base and J by 10 bases, and 19 bases separated the two germline ends. This CDR3 comprises 15 residues. Germline CDR1 reads DFQATT; CDR2 reads SNEGSKA (reference sequence).

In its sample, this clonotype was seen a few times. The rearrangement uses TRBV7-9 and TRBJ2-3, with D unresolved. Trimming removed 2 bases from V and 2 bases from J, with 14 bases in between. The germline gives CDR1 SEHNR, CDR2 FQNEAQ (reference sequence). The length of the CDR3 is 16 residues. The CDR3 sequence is CASSLYAASFTDTQYF. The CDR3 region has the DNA TGTGCCAGCAGCTTATATGCGGCGAGCTTCACAGATACGCAGTATTTT. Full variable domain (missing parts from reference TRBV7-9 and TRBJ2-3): DTGVSQNPRHKITKRGQNVTFRCDPISEHNRLYWYRQTLGQGPEFLTYFQNEAQLEKSRLLSDRFSAERPKGSFSTLEIQRTEQGDSAMYLCASSLYAASFTDTQYFGPGTRLTVL.

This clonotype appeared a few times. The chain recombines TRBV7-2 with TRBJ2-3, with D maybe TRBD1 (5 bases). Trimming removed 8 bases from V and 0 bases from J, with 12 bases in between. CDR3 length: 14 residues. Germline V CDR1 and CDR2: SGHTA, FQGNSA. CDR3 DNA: TGTGCCAGCGGCGCAGGGCTTAGCACAGATACGCAGTATTTT. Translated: CASGAGLSTDTQYF.

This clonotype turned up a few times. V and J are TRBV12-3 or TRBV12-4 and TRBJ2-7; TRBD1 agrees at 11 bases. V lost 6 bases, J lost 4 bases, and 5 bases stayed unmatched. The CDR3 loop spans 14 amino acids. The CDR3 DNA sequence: TGTGCCAGCAGGAGGGACAGGGGGTCATACGAGCAGTACTTC. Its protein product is CASRRDRGSYEQYF.

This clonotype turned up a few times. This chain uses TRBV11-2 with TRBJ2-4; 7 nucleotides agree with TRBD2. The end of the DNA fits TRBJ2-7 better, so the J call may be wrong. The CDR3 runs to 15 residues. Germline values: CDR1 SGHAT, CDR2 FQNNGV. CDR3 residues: CASSLGKRGLYEQYF. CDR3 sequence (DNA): TGTGCCAGCAGCTTAGGCAAGCGGGGCCTATACGAGCAGTACTTC.

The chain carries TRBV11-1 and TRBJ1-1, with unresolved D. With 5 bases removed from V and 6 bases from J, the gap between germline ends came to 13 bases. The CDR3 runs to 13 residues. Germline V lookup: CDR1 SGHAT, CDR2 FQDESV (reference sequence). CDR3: CASSVNRVPEAFF. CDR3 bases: TGTGCCAGCAGCGTGAACCGGGTTCCTGAAGCTTTCTTT.

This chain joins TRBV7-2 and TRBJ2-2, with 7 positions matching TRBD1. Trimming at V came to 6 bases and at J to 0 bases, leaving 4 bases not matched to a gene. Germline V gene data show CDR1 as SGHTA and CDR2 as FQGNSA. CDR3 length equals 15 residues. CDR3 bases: TGTGCCAGCAGTTGGGACAGATCGAACACCGGGGAGCTGTTTTTT. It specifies CASSWDRSNTGELFF.

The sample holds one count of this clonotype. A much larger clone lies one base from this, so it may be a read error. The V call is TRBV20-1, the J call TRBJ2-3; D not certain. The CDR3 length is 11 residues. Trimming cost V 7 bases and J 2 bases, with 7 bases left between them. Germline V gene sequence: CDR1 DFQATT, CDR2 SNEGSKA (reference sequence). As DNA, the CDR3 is TGCAGTGTTCCACTCACAGATACGCAGTATTTT. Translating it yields CSVPLTDTQYF.

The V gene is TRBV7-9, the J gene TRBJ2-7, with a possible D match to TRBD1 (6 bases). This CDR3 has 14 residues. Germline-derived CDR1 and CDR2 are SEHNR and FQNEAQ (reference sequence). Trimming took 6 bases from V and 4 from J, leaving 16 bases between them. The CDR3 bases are TGTGCCAGCAGTAACGACAGGCTGGTGTACGAGCAGTACTTC. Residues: CASSNDRLVYEQYF. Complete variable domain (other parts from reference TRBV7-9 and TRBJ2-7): DTGVSQNPRHKITKRGQNVTFRCDPISEHNRLYWYRQTLGQGPEFLTYFQNEAQLEKSRLLSDRFSAERPKGSFSTLEIQRTEQGDSAMYLCASSNDRLVYEQYFGPGTRLTVT.

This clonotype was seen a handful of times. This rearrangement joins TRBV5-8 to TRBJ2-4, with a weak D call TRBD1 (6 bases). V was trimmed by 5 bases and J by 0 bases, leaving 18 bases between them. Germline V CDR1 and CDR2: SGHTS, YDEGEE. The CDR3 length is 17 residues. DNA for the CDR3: TGTGCCAGCAGTTCCGGGACACAACCCCTAGCCAAAAACATTCAGTACTTC. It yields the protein CASSSGTQPLAKNIQYF.

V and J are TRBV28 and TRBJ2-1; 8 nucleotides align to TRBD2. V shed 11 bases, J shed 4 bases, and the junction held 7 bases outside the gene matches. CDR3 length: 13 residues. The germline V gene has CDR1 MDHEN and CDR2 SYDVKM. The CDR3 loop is CAGSSGGYNEQFF. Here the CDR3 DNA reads TGTGCCGGCTCCTCGGGAGGGTACAATGAGCAGTTCTTC.

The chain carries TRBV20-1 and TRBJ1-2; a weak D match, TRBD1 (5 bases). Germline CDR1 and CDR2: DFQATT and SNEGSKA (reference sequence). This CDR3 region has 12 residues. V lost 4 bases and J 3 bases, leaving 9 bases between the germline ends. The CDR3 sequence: CSAIGTYYGYTF. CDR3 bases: TGCAGTGCTATCGGGACGTACTATGGCTACACCTTC.

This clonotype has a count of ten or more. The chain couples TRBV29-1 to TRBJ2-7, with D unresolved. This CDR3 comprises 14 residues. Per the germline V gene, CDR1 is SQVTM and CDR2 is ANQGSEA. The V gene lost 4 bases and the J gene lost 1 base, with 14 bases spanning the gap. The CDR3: CSVGLASFSYEQYF. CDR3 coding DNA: TGCAGCGTTGGTCTTGCGAGCTTTTCCTACGAGCAGTACTTC.

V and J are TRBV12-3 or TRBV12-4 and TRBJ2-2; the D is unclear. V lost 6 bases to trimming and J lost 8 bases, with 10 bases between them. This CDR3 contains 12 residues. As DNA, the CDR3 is TGTGCCAGCAGCCCAGGCCCTGGGGAGCTGTTTTTT. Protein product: CASSPGPGELFF.

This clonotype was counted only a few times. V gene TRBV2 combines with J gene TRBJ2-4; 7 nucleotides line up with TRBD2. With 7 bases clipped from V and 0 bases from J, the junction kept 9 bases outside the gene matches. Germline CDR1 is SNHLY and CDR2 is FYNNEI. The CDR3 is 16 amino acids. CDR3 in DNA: TGTGCCAGCACCCTGGGGGGGACCCTAGCCAAAAACATTCAGTACTTC. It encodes CASTLGGTLAKNIQYF.

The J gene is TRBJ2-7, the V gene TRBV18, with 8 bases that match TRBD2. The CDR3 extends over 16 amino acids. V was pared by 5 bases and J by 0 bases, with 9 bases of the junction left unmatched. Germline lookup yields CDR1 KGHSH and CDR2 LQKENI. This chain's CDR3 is CASSSLAGRSSYEQYF. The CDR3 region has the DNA TGTGCCAGCTCATCCTTAGCGGGAAGGAGCTCCTACGAGCAGTACTTC.

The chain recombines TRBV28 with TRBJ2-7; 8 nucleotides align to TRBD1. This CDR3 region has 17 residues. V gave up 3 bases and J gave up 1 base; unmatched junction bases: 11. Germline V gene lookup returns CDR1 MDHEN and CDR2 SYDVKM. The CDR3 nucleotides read TGTGCCAGCAGTTTTACCTCACGGACAGGGAAATCCTACGAGCAGTACTTC. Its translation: CASSFTSRTGKSYEQYF.

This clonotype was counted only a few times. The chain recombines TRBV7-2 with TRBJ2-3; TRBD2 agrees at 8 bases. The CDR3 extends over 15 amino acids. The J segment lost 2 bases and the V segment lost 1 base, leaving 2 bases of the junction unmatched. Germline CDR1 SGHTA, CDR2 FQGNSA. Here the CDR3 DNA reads TGTGCCAGCAGCTTAGTACTAGCGGACACAGATACGCAGTATTTT. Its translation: CASSLVLADTDTQYF. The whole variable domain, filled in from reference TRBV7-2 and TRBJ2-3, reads GAGVSQSPSNKVTEKGKDVELRCDPISGHTALYWYRQSLGQGLEFLIYFQGNSAPDKSGLPSDRFSAERTGGSVSTLTIQRTQQEDSAVYLCASSLVLADTDTQYFGPGTRLTVL.

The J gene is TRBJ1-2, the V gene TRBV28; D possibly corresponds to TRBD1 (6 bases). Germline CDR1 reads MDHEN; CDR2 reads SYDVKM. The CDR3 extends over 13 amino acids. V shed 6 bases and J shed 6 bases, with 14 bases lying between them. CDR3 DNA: TGTGCCAGCAGCCCCGACAGGTCGGATGGCTACACCTTC. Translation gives CASSPDRSDGYTF.